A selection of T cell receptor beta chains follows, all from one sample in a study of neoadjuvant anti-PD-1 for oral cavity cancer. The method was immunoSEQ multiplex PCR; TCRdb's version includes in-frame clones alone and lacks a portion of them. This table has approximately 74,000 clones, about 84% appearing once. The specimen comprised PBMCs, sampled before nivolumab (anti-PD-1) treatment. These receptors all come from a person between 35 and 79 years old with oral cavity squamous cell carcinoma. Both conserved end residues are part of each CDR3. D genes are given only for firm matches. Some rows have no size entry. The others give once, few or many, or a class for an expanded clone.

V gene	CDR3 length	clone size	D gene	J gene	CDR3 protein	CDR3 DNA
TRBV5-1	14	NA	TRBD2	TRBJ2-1	CASSFSGRNNEQFF	TGCGCCAGCAGCTTTAGCGGGAGGAACAATGAGCAGTTCTTC
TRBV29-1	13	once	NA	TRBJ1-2	CSVESTGVRGYTF	TGCAGCGTTGAATCAACAGGCGTCAGGGGCTACACCTTC
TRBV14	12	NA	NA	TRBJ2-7	CASSQDSRGQYF	TGTGCCAGCAGCCAAGATTCGCGGGGCCAGTACTTC
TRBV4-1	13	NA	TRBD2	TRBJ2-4	CASSQGLADIQYF	TGCGCCAGCAGCCAAGGCCTAGCGGACATTCAGTACTTC
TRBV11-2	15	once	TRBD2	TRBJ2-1	CASSSGLADYNEQFF	TGTGCCAGCAGCTCCGGACTAGCGGACTACAATGAGCAGTTCTTC
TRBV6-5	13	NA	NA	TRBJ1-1	CASRTTGNTEAFF	TGTGCCAGCAGAACGACGGGTAACACTGAAGCTTTCTTT
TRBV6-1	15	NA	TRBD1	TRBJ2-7	CASRVEAQGAYEQYF	TGTGCCAGCAGGGTCGAGGCGCAGGGGGCATACGAGCAGTACTTC
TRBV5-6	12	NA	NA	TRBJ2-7	CASSFSSYEQYF	TGTGCCAGCAGCTTTTCCAGCTACGAGCAGTACTTC
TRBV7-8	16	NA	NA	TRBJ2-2	CASSSGGTALTGELFF	TGTGCCAGCAGCTCAGGAGGGACAGCCCTTACCGGGGAGCTGTTTTTT
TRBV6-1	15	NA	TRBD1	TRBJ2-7	CASSTLGTGTYEQYF	TGTGCCAGCAGTACCTTGGGGACAGGTACCTACGAGCAGTACTTC
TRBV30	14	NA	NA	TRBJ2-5	CAWSVGGYQETQYF	TGTGCCTGGAGTGTTGGAGGGTACCAAGAGACCCAGTACTTC
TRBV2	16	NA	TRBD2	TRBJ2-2	CASSPRTSGNTGELFF	TGTGCCAGCAGCCCCAGGACTAGCGGAAACACCGGGGAGCTGTTTTTT
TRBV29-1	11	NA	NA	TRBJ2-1	CSAGAYNEQFF	TGCAGCGCCGGAGCCTACAATGAGCAGTTCTTC
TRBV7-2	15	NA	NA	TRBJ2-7	CASSLQSAGVYEQYF	TGTGCCAGCAGCTTGCAAAGCGCAGGGGTATACGAGCAGTACTTC
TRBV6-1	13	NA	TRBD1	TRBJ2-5	CASSIQGLETQYF	TGTGCCAGCAGTATACAGGGGCTGGAGACCCAGTACTTC
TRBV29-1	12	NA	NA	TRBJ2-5	CSVELVGETQYF	TGCAGCGTTGAACTAGTCGGTGAGACCCAGTACTTC
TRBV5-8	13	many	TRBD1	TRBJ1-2	CASSAGTGGVYTF	TGTGCCAGCAGCGCCGGGACAGGGGGGGTCTACACCTTC
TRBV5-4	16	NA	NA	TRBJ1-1	CASSLMGYGSNTEAFF	TGTGCCAGCAGCTTGATGGGTTACGGGTCGAACACTGAAGCTTTCTTT
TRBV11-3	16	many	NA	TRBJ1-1	CASSHRASMSNTEAFF	TGTGCCAGCAGCCACAGGGCCTCAATGTCGAACACTGAAGCTTTCTTT
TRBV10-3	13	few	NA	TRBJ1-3	CAISDSSGNTIYF	TGTGCCATCAGTGACAGCTCTGGAAACACCATATATTTT
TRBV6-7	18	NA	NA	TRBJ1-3	CASSFPLGGGLPGNTIYF	TGTGCCAGCAGTTTCCCCCTAGGGGGGGGCCTCCCTGGAAACACCATATATTTT
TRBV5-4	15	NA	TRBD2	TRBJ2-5	CATRRSSGEQETQYF	TGTGCCACCCGGAGGTCTAGCGGCGAACAAGAGACCCAGTACTTC
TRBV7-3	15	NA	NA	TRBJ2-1	CASSLDSSAYNEQFF	TGTGCCAGCAGCTTAGATTCTAGCGCGTACAATGAGCAGTTCTTC
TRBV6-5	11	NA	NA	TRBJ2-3	CATGMGNTQYF	TGTGCCACCGGGATGGGAAATACGCAGTATTTT